The 3 T cell receptor beta chains reported below all come from one sample, sequenced in a study. Using its own MiXCR run on the reads, TCRdb lists one record per CDR3 protein. The profile shows thousands of distinct CDR3 sequences, about 9% of them singletons. The sequenced material came from CD4+ T cells from synovial fluid. The receptors stem from a human donor with rheumatoid arthritis.

Judged by abundance, this clonotype is medium-sized. V is TRBV5-1 and J is TRBJ2-7; 8 bases line up with TRBD1. V trimming: 0 bases; J trimming: 3 bases; junction bases outside the gene matches: 2. This CDR3 has 14 residues. Germline CDR1 and CDR2: SGHRS and YFSETQ. CDR3: CASSLGTGNYEQYF. DNA of the CDR3: TGCGCCAGCAGCTTGGGGACAGGGAACTACGAGCAGTACTTC.

As regards this clonotype: An end of the junction does not agree with germline; a read error may underlie this. The rearrangement links TRBV6-2 or TRBV6-3 to TRBJ2-3; the match to TRBD2 covers 9 bases. Per germline, CDR1 MNHEY and CDR2 SVGEGT. The CDR3 loop spans 15 amino acids. Written as DNA, the CDR3 is TGTGCCAGCAACCTAGCGGGGATTAATGCAGAAACGCAGTATTTT. Amino acid sequence: CASNLAGINAETQYF.

By share, this clonotype ranks as large. The genes are TRBV29-1 and TRBJ1-4, with 9 bases identical to TRBD1. After removal of 7 bases from V and 0 bases from J, the junction contained 3 bases not matched to a gene. Germline assignment: CDR1 SQVTM and CDR2 ANQGSEA. The CDR3 covers 14 residues. The CDR3 bases are TGCAGCGCCGGGACAGGGACAACTAATGAAAAACTGTTTTTT. Its protein product is CSAGTGTTNEKLFF.